The clone carrying this T cell receptor beta chain was seen more than once but under ten times. The antigen is unknown. TCR beta cDNA libraries included unique molecular identifiers. Yield was approximately 500,000 cDNA molecules from 1 to 10 million T cells. MiXCR, applied by TCRdb to the PCR reads, yields one record per CDR3 protein. The sample yields 600,000 to 700,000 distinct CDR3 sequences, 55% to 70% seen once. The sample is drawn from a study of post-analysis software for immune sequencing data. The V end lost 3 bases, the J end lost 1 base, and 7 bases lay between the germline ends. Looked up from germline, CDR1 is SQVTM and CDR2 is ANQGSEA. The CDR3 covers 13 residues. Study-level points and caveats: Five TRBV segments, including TRBV5-6, TRBV5-1 and TRBV20-1, were more frequent in patients than controls.

This TCR derives from a girl aged 2 to 10 with multiple sclerosis. The specimen was blood. This chain joins TRBV29-1 and TRBJ2-1; possibly TRBD2 for D (6 bases). The CDR3 loop reads CSVERESYNEQFF. The CDR3 region has the DNA TGCAGCGTTGAGCGGGAATCCTACAATGAGCAGTTCTTC.